This T cell receptor beta chain stems from a study of cytomegalovirus exposure and HLA in healthy donors (dated by TCRdb to the late 2010s). Notes on the research overall: According to an earlier analysis of a few hundred of the donors, some 180 million T cells yielded 117 million unique TCR beta sequences and about 280 Gb of sequence data. Of the 300 to 400 genotyped donors, approximately 80% fell in the genetic ancestry cluster associated with self-reported Caucasian donors. Every discovery cohort repertoire had been produced on one sequencing platform. Both class I and class II loci were covered by HLA typing, at four-digit resolution. Genome-wide SNP genotypes for about 65% of the roughly 670 donors were used in a later genetic analysis, which treated that subset as a discovery cohort. Roughly 5 DR-DQ haplotypes were treated as single units for association and clustering because of strong linkage in the cohort. About 310 gigabases of sequencing data and 70 million to 85 million unique TCR sequences were included in an early release covering roughly 700 HLA-typed donors. Using immunosequencing, the study profiled T cell repertoires from 640 or so subjects and related those repertoires to cytomegalovirus serostatus. The number of donors typed differed by locus, with roughly 620-640 for A, B, C, DRB1 and DQB1, more than 500 for DQA1, over 600 for DPA1, and 450 to 480 for DPB1. Donor age, sex, ethnicity and CMV serostatus were compiled together with the repertoire data. The study aimed to test whether signatures of past pathogen exposure could be identified by cataloging public T cell receptors. A later analysis re-examined previously published TCR beta repertoires from more than 650 donors and added high-resolution HLA genotyping to investigate patterns of TCR occurrence. Rather than drawing on any new phenotypic data, the later analysis identified candidate immune exposures from TCR beta sequences and the way those sequences occurred across donors. An earlier analysis of more than 450 of the donors used high-throughput TCR beta sequencing to judge whether each TCR beta V gene segment behaved as functional or pseudogenic. Among around 400 genotyped donors of the cohort, an average of roughly 240,000 unique TCR beta nucleotide sequences were sequenced per donor, roughly 20% of them non-productive. High-throughput TCR immunosequencing, statistical association of individual TCRs with disease status, and machine learning were combined to predict cytomegalovirus infection status. Besides the first cohort of 500 to 700 subjects, a separate validation cohort made up of 120 or so different subjects was used.

The CDR3 covers 16 residues, taking in both the cysteine and the phenylalanine. CDR3 DNA only is kept here, 48 bases in frame from base 1. CDR1 and CDR2 (SEHNR, FQNEAQ) derive from the germline V gene (reference sequence). Overall results and qualifications from the work: Several of the top co-occurrence clusters appeared to be linked to parvovirus B19, influenza, CMV and Epstein-Barr virus, according to a later analysis. In vitro tests confirmed that three of the cytomegalovirus-associated TCR beta chains recognize cytomegalovirus antigens. Linkage disequilibrium might explain the correlated functional status among segregating V segments, but an unknown experimental factor could not be ruled out. An earlier analysis of 450 to 750 of the donors showed that most TCR beta V segments appeared in productive rearrangements either about 87% or about 30% of the time, which broadly matched IMGT annotations. A group of highly shared sequence variants was considered likely to be a technical artifact of the sequencing pipeline. In a later genetic analysis, a missense DCLRE1C variant was associated with V-gene and J-gene trimming of TCR beta chains, and the association was replicated in an independent cohort. In a later analysis, HLA-associated TCR beta chains showed more clonal expansion and lower generation probabilities than non-associated chains that were equally common. Most TCR sequences were seen in very few donors, while some public TCRs were found in many individuals. HLA typing was unavailable for some donors at each locus, so association tests used only the typed subset. At a false discovery rate of 0.05, a later analysis linked around 15,000 TCR beta sequences to specific HLA alleles. Assigning TCR associations to individual alleles was difficult when HLA alleles, especially DR and DQ, strongly co-occurred. This cohort had only TCR beta chains sequenced, and the lack of alpha or paired-chain data limited which features could be detected. The only immune exposure information available for the cohort was CMV serostatus. It was suggested by the authors that the approach could potentially be generalized to other disease states and immunological phenotypes. The study gave a list of roughly 150 TCR beta chains associated with cytomegalovirus. Presence/absence analyses assumed roughly uniform sequencing depth across donors, an assumption that may not hold. According to a later genetic analysis, donors in an Asian-associated ancestry cluster had fewer N-insertions in productive TCRs than the approximately 710-donor mean. According to a later analysis, TCR association rates differed among HLA loci, with DRB1 alleles showing the most associated TCRs and HLA-C alleles showing the fewest. In both the original and validation cohorts, the classifier was reported to diagnose cytomegalovirus status with high specificity and sensitivity. In a later analysis, most CMV-associated TCR beta chains were found to appear HLA-restricted, with HLA associations seemingly driven largely by CMV exposure. A further reported finding was that TCR beta sequences accurately predicted the HLA-A and HLA-B alleles for most subjects in the first cohort. Over 15 rarely observed V segments, including chromosome 9 orphons, were excluded from the earlier analysis of some 590 of the donors because counts were too low. Some IMGT-functional V segments, including TRBV6-2 and TRBV6-3, could not be told apart with the 87-base-pair reads, so those segments were excluded.

Remarks on this clone: This clone's antigen is unknown. One end of the junction does not line up with germline, which may come from a read error.

The cohort was made up of 666 healthy bone marrow donors. All cohort members were sampled while nominally healthy, although unrecorded immune exposures were likely present. The donor tested CMV seronegative, placing the donor among the 350 or so seronegative members of the cohort. A peripheral blood sample was collected from each donor, and TCR beta sequencing was performed on peripheral blood mononuclear cells. The Qiagen DNeasy Blood Extraction Kit was used to extract genomic DNA from the blood cell samples. Library prep was done by the immunoSEQ multiplex PCR assay. The multiplex PCR relied on a mix of 60 forward primers for TCR Vbeta segments and 13 reverse primers for TCR Jbeta segments. A multiplex PCR assay on genomic DNA amplified the CDR3 region of rearranged TCR beta genes. Amplified TCR beta libraries were sequenced as 87-base-pair reads on the Illumina HiSeq System. The published analysis was carried out like this. In a later analysis, 70 million to 95 million unique TCR beta chains were counted across the roughly 670 repertoires, and roughly 10 million of these chains were shared by at least two donors. Raw reads were error-corrected and collapsed into unique sequences with a nearest-neighbor algorithm that merged closely related sequences to remove PCR and sequencing errors. Alignment of CDR3 sequences to IMGT reference sequences was used to assign V, D and J gene segments. For a sequence to be retained, a match of at least six nucleotides was required to both a V gene segment and a J gene segment. A rearrangement counted as productive if the CDR3 had no stop codons and remained in frame with V and J, and every other rearrangement counted as non-productive. CDR3 was defined according to IMGT convention as the region running from the second conserved V-encoded cysteine to the conserved J-encoded phenylalanine. The earlier analysis of about 610 of the donors excluded any sequence lacking an unambiguous match to a single V gene segment. In an earlier analysis of 587 of the donors, a V segment was called functional when productive rearrangements were above 56.7%, and segregating when the standard deviation between donors exceeded 5%. A statistical classification framework was built for diagnosing cytomegalovirus status from the catalog of TCR beta chain sequences. In a later analysis, TCR nucleotide sequences were compared against IMGT/GENE-DB human TR gene sequences so that V and J genes could be assigned. Using the TCRdist pipeline, a later analysis assigned CDR3 sequences along with most-parsimonious VDJ recombination scenarios. A later analysis defined each TCR beta chain by its CDR3 amino acid sequence plus V-gene family, and excluded reads lacking a unique V-gene family. A later analysis removed roughly 590 highly shared, low-generation-probability nucleotide sequences to deal with suspected cross-contamination and a sequencing artifact. For each public chain, a later analysis derived a clonal expansion index from normalized ranks of inferred template counts within each repertoire. Generation probabilities in a later analysis came from a VDJ recombination model fitted to out-of-frame rearrangements, and those results were checked against IGoR. In a later analysis, hypergeometric tests were used to score TCR-TCR, TCR-HLA and TCR-CMV co-occurrence, with a repertoire-size bias correction applied to TCR pairs. A later analysis estimated false discovery rates by permuting HLA or CMV assignments 20 times. In a later analysis, co-occurring TCRs were grouped using DBSCAN, and TCRdist sequence similarity was added for clustering within HLA-allele-positive subsets. Repertoires with fewer than 30,000 or more than 120,000 public chains were left out of co-occurrence clustering, as were roughly five repertoires with anomalous nucleotide sharing. Here the immuneACCESS table is served through TCRdb, limited to in-frame sequences with V and J called. Missing clones are a known gap in these copies; in checked studies unresolved V genes cover under half, and the rest lacks a known reason. Clonal size and the V and J genes are those of that table, whereas D and trimming came from the DNA. The sample table shows around 220,000 clones, and more than 60% are seen once. 1.5% to 2% of the sample belongs to the ten largest clones.

This TCR was sampled from a woman younger than 45 in good health and CMV-seronegative. The sequenced sample consisted of PBMCs. Recombination connected TRBV7-9 to TRBJ1-1, with 7 central nucleotides matching TRBD1. The CDR3 loop reads CSSSLDKQGWDTEAFF. The DNA sequence is TGTTCCAGCAGCTTAGACAAACAGGGGTGGGACACTGAAGCTTTCTTT.